What follows describes a single T cell receptor beta chain. The sample holds other DNA sequences that translate to the same CDR3. This record comes from a study of cytomegalovirus exposure and HLA in healthy donors. PCR amplification relied on 60 Vbeta primers (plus 13 Jbeta primers). Sequenced by immunoSEQ multiplex PCR; TCRdb stores in-frame clones only, minus some. The table shows over 75,000 clones, with approximately 84% occurring only once. Per the germline V gene, CDR1 is SGHRS and CDR2 is YFSETQ. The CDR3 runs 14 residues. The V gene lost 7 bases and the J gene lost 4 bases, with 17 bases spanning the gap.

The rearrangement uses TRBV5-1 and TRBJ1-1; D may be TRBD1 (5 bases). This TCR was sampled from a woman in her late teens or twenties in good health and CMV-seropositive. Sequencing was performed on PBMCs. CDR3 nucleotide sequence: TGCGCCAGCGGAACATCCCAGGGCTCCACTGAAGCTTTCTTT. The encoded protein is CASGTSQGSTEAFF.